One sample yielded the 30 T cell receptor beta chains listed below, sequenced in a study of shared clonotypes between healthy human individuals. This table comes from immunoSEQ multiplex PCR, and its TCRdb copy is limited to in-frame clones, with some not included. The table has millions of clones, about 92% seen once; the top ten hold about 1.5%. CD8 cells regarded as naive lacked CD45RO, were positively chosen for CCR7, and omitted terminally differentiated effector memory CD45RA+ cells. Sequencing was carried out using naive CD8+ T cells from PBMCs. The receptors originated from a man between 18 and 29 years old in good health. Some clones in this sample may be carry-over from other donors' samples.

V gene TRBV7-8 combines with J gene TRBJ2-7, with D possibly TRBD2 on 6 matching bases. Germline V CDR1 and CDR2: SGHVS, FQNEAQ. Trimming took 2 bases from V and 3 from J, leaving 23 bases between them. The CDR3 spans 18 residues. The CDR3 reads CASSLPGVPTTGYYEQYF. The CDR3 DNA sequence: TGTGCCAGCAGCTTACCGGGGGTGCCCACCACGGGCTACTACGAGCAGTACTTC.

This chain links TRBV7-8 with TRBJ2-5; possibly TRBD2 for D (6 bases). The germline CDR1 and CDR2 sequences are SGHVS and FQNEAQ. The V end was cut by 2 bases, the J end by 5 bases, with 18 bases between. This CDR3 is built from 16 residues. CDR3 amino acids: CASSLTGVGSAETQYF. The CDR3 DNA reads TGTGCCAGCAGCTTAACGGGAGTTGGGAGCGCGGAGACCCAGTACTTC.

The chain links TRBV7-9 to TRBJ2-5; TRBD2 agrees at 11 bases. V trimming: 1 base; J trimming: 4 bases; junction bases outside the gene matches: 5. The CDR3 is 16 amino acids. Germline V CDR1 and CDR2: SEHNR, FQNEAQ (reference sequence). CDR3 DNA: TGTGCCAGCAGCTTAGTCATAGCGGGAGGGAGAGAGACCCAGTACTTC. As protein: CASSLVIAGGRETQYF.

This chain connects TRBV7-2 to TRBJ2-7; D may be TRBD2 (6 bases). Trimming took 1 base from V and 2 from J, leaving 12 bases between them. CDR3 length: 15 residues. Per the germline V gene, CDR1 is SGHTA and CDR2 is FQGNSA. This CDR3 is CASSLVDGGPYEQYF. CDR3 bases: TGTGCCAGCAGCTTAGTAGACGGGGGTCCCTACGAGCAGTACTTC.

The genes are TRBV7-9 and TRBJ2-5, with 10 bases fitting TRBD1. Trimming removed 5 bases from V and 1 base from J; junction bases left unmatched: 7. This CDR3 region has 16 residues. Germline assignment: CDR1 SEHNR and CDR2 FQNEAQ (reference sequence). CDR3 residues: CASSQVGQGTQETQYF. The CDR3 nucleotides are TGTGCCAGCAGCCAGGTGGGACAGGGGACCCAAGAGACCCAGTACTTC.

CDR3 sequence (DNA): TGTGCCAGCAGCCTATTAAGGACAGGGCCAACTAATGAAAAACTGTTTTTT. Amino acids: CASSLLRTGPTNEKLFF. The genes are TRBV5-6 and TRBJ1-4; TRBD1 aligns across 8 bases. There are 17 residues in the CDR3. The V segment lost 4 bases and the J segment 0 bases; nucleotides outside the gene matches: 8. The germline V gene encodes CDR1 SGHDT and CDR2 YYEEEE.

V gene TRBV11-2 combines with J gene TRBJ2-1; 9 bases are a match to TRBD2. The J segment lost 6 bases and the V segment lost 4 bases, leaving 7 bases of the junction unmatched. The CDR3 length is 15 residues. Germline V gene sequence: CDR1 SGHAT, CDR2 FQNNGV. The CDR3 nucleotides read TGTGCCAGCAGCTCCTCGGGACTAGCCCCCAATGAGCAGTTCTTC. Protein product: CASSSSGLAPNEQFF.

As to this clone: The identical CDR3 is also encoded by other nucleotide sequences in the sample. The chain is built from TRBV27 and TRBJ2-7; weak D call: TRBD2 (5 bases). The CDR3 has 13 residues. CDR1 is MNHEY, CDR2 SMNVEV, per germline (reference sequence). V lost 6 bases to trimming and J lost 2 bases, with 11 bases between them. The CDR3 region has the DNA TGTGCCAGCAGCCTCCGGGGAGCCTACGAGCAGTACTTC. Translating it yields CASSLRGAYEQYF.

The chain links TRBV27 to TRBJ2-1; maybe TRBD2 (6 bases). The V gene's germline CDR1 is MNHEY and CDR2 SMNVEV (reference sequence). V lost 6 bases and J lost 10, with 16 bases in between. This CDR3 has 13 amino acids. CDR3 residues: CASRSIGGPEQFF. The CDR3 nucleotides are TGTGCCAGCAGGTCAATCGGGGGACCAGAGCAGTTCTTC.

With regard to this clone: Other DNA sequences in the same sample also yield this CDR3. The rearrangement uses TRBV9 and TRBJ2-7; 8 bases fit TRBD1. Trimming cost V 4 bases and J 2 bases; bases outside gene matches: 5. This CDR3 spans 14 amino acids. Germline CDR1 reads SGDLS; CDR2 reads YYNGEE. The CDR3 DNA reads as TGTGCCAGCAGCCCCGGGACAGGAGCCTACGAGCAGTACTTC. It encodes CASSPGTGAYEQYF.

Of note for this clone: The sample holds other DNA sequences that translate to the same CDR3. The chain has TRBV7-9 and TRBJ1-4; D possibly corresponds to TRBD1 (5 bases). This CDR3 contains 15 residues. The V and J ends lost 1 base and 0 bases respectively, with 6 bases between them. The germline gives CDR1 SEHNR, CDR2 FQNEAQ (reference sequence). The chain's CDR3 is CASSLGTSTNEKLFF. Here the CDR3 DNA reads TGTGCCAGCAGCTTAGGGACATCAACTAATGAAAAACTGTTTTTT.

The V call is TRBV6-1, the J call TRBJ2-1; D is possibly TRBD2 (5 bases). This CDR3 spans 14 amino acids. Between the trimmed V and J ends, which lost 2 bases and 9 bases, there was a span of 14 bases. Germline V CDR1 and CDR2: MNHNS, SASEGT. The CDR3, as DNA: TGTGCCAGCAGTGAAAAGCGGACCCCGGTTGAGCAGTTCTTC. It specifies CASSEKRTPVEQFF.

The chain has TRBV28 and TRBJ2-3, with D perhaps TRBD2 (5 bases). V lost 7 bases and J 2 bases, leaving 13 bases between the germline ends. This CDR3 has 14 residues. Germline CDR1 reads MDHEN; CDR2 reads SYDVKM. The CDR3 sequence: CASTMEVSTDTQYF. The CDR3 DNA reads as TGTGCCAGCACTATGGAGGTATCCACAGATACGCAGTATTTT.

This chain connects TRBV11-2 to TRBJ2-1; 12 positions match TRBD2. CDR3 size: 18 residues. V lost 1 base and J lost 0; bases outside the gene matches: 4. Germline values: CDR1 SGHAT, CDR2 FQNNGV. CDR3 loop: CASSLGLAGVSSYNEQFF. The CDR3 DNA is TGTGCCAGCAGCTTAGGACTAGCGGGAGTAAGCTCCTACAATGAGCAGTTCTTC.

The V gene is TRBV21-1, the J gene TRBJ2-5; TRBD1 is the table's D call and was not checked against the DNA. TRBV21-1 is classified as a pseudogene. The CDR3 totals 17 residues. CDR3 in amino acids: CASSKVRDRNLQETQYF. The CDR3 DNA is TGTGCCAGCAGCAAAGTCAGGGACAGAAATCTCCAAGAGACCCAGTACTTC.

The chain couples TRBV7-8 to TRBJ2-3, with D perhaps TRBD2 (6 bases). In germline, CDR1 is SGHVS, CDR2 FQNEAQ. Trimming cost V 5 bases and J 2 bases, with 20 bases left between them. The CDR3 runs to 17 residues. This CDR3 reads CASSTPRERAPTDTQYF. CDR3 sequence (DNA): TGTGCCAGCAGCACCCCGCGTGAGCGGGCTCCCACAGATACGCAGTATTTT.

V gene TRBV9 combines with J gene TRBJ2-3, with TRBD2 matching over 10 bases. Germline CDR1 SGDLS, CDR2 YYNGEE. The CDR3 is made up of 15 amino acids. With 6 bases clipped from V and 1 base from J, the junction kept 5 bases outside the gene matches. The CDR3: CASTLAGAGTDTQYF. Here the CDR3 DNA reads TGTGCCAGCACCCTAGCGGGAGCCGGCACAGATACGCAGTATTTT.

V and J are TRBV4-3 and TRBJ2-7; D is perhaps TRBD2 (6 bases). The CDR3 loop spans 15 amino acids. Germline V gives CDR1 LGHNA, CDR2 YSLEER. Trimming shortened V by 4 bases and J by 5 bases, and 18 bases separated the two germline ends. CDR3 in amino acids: CASSLTPGPSDEQYF. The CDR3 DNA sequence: TGCGCCAGCAGCCTCACGCCGGGCCCTAGCGACGAGCAGTACTTC.

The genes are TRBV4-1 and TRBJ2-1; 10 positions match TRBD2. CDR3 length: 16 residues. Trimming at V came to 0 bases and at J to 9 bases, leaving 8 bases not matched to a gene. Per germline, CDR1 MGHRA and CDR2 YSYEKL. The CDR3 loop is CASSQDLGLAGVEQFF. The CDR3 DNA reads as TGCGCCAGCAGCCAAGATCTAGGGCTAGCGGGAGTTGAGCAGTTCTTC.

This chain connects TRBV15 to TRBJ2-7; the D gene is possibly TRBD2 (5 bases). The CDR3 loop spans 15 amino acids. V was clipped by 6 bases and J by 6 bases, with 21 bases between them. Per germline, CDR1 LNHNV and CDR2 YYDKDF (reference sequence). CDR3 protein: CATSHARRQLGEQYF. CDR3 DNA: TGTGCCACCAGTCACGCGAGGAGGCAACTCGGCGAGCAGTACTTC. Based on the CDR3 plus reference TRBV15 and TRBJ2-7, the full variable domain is DAMVIQNPRYQVTQFGKPVTLSCSQTLNHNVMYWYQQKSSQAPKLLFHYYDKDFNNEADTPDNFQSRRPNTSFCFLDIRSPGLGDTAMYLCATSHARRQLGEQYFGPGTRLTVT.

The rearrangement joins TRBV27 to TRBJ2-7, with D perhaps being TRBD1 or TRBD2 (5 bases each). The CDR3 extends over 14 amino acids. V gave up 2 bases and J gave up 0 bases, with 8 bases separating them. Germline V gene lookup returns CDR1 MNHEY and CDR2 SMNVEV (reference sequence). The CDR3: CASSLQGPSYEQYF. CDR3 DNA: TGTGCCAGCAGTTTACAGGGACCCTCCTACGAGCAGTACTTC.

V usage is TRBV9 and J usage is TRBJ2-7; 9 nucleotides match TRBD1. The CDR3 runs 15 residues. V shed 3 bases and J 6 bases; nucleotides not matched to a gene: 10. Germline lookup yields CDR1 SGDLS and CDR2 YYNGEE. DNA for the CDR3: TGTGCCAGCAGCGCGTCCGGGACAGGGAGGAGCGAGCAGTACTTC. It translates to CASSASGTGRSEQYF.

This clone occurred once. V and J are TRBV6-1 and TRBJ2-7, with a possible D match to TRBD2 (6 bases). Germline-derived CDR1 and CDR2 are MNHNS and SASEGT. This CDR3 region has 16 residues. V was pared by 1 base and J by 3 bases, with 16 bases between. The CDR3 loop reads CASSEGTWGVYYEQYF. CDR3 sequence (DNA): TGTGCCAGCAGTGAAGGGACTTGGGGGGTTTACTACGAGCAGTACTTC.

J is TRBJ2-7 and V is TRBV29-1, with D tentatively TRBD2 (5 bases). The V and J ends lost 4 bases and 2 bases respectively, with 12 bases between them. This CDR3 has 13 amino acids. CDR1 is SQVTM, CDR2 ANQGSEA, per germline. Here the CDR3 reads CSVVGDGTYEQYF. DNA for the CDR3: TGCAGCGTTGTTGGAGACGGGACCTACGAGCAGTACTTC.

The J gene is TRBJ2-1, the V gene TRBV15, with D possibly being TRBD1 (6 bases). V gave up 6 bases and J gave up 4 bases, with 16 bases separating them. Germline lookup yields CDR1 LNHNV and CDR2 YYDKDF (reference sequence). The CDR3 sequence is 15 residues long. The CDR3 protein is CATSAGTNDYNEQFF. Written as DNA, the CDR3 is TGTGCCACCAGTGCCGGGACAAACGATTACAATGAGCAGTTCTTC.

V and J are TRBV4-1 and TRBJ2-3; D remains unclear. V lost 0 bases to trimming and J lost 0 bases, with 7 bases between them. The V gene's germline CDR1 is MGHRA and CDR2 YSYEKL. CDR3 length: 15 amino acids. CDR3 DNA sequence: TGCGCCAGCAGCCAAGATCGGAGTAGCACAGATACGCAGTATTTT. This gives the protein CASSQDRSSTDTQYF.

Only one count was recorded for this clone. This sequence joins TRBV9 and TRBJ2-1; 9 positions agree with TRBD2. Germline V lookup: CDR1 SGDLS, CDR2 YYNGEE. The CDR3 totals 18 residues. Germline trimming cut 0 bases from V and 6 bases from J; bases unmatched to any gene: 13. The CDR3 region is CASSVALGPSGASNEQFF. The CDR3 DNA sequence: TGTGCCAGCAGCGTAGCTCTGGGCCCTAGCGGGGCTTCCAATGAGCAGTTCTTC.

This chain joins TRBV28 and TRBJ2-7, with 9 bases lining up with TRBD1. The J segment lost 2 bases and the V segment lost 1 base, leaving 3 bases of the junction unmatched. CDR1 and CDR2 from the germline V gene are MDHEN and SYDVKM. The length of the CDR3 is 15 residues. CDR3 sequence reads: CASSLLDRGPYEQYF. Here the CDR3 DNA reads TGTGCCAGCAGTTTATTGGACAGGGGTCCCTACGAGCAGTACTTC.

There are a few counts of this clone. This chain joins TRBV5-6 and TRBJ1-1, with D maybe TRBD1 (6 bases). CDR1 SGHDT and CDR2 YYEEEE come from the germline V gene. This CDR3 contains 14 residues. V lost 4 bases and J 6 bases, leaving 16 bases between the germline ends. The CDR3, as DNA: TGTGCCAGCAGCATACAGGGAGGTTATCCTGAAGCTTTCTTT. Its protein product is CASSIQGGYPEAFF.

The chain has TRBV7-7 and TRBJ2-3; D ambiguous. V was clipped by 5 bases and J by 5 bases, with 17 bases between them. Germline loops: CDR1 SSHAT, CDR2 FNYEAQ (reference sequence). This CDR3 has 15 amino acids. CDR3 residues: CASSQDPGFGDTQYF. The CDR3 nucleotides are TGTGCCAGCAGCCAAGATCCCGGTTTTGGAGATACGCAGTATTTT.